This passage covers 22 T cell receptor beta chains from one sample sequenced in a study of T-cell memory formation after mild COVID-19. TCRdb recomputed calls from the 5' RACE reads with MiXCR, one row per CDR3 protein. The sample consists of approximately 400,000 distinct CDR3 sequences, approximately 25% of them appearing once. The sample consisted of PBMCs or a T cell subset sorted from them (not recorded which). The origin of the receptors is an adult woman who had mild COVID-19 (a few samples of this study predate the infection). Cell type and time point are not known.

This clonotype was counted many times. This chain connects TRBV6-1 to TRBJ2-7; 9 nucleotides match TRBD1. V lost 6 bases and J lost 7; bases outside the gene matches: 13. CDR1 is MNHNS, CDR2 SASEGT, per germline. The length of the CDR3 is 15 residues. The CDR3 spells CASRPGDRVFGEQYF. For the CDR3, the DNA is TGTGCCAGCAGGCCCGGGGACAGGGTTTTTGGAGAGCAGTACTTC.

CDR3 sequence reads: CASSQLQPGYNEQFF. The CDR3 DNA is TGTGCCAGCAGCCAATTACAGCCAGGATACAATGAGCAGTTCTTC. The chain links TRBV14 to TRBJ2-1; D unclear. The V gene lost 2 bases and the J gene lost 4 bases, with 12 bases spanning the gap. This CDR3 contains 15 residues. CDR1 and CDR2 from the germline V gene are SGHDN and FVKESK.

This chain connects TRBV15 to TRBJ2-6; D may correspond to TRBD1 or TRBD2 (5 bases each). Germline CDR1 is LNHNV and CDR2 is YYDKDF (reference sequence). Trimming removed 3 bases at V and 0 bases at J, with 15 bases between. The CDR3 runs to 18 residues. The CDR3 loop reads CATSRGRDAYSGANVLTF. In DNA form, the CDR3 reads TGTGCCACCAGCAGGGGCAGGGACGCATACTCTGGGGCCAACGTCCTGACTTTC.

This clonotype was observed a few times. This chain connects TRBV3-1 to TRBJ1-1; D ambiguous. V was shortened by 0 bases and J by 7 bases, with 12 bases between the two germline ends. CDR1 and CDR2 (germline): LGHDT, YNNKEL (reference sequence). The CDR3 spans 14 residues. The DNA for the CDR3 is TGTGCCAGCAGCCAAGATGCGTCAGTTAGTGAAGCTTTCTTT. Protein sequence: CASSQDASVSEAFF. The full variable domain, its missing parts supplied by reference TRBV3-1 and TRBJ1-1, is DTAVSQTPKYLVTQMGNDKSIKCEQNLGHDTMYWYKQDSKKFLKIMFSYNNKELIINETVPNRFSPKSPDKAHLNLHINSLELGDSAVYFCASSQDASVSEAFFGQGTRLTVV.

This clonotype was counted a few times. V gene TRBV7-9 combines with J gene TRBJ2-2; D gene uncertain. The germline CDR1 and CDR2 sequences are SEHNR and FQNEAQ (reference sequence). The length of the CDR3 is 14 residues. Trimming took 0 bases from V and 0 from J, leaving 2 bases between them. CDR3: CASSLATNTGELFF. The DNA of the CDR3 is TGTGCCAGCAGCTTAGCCACGAACACCGGGGAGCTGTTTTTT.

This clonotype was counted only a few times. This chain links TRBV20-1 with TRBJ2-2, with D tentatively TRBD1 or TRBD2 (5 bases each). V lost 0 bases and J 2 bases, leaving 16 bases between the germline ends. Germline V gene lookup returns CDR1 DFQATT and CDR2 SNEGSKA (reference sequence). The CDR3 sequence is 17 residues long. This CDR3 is CSARDHFGGTNTGELFF. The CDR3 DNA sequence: TGCAGTGCTAGAGATCATTTTGGGGGAACCAACACCGGGGAGCTGTTTTTT.

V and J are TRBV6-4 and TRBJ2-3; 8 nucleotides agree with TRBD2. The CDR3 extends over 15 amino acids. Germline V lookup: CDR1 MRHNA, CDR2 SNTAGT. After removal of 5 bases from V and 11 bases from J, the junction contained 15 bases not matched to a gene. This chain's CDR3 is CASSLLADSPLGQYF. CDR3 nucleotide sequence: TGTGCCAGCAGTTTACTAGCGGACTCCCCTTTGGGGCAGTATTTT.

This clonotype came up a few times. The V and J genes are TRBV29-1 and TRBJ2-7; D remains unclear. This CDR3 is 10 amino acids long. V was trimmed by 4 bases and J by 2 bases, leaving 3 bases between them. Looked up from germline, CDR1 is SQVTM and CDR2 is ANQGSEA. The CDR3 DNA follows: TGCAGCGTTGGAACCTACGAGCAGTACTTC. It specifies CSVGTYEQYF.

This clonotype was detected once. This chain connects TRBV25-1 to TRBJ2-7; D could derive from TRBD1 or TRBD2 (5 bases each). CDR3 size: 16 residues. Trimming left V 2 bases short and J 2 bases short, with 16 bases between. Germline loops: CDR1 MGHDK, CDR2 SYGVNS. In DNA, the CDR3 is TGTGCCAGCAGTGAAGGGGGTCCGGGTACTACCTACGAGCAGTACTTC. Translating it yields CASSEGGPGTTYEQYF.

The CDR3 coding sequence is TGTGCCAGCAGTTTCGCTTCCGGGAGTGGTCAGCCCCAGCATTTT. Amino acids: CASSFASGSGQPQHF. The V gene is TRBV12-3 or TRBV12-4, the J gene TRBJ1-5; no reliable D call. The CDR3 totals 15 residues. The V gene lost 3 bases and the J gene lost 6 bases, with 15 bases spanning the gap.

In DNA, the CDR3 is TGCGCCAGCAGCCCCCATAAGTGGTCTACAGATACGCAGTATTTT. Translation: CASSPHKWSTDTQYF. The rearrangement links TRBV4-1 to TRBJ2-3, with D unresolved. The V and J ends lost 4 bases and 3 bases respectively, with 14 bases between them. The CDR3 runs to 15 residues. The germline gives CDR1 MGHRA, CDR2 YSYEKL.

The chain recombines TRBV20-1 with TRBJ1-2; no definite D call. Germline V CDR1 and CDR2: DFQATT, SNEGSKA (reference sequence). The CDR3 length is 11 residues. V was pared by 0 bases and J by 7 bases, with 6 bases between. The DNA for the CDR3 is TGCAGTGCTAGAGATTTATTTGGCTACACCTTC. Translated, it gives CSARDLFGYTF.

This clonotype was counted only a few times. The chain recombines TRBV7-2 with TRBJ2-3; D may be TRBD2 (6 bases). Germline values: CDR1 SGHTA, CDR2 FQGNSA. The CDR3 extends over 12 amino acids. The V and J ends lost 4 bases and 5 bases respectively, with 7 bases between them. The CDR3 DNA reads TGTGCCAGCAGCTCGGGGGAAGATACGCAGTATTTT. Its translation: CASSSGEDTQYF.

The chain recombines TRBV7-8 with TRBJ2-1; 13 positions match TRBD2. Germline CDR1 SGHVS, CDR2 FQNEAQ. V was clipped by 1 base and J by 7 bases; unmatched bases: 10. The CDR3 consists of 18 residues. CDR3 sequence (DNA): TGTGCCAGCAGCTTAGAGGGACGAAGGACTAGCGGGGGTAATGAGCAGTTCTTC. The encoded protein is CASSLEGRRTSGGNEQFF.

CDR3 in amino acids: CAISDNLRQGVYEQYF. CDR3 DNA: TGTGCCATCAGCGATAACCTGAGGCAGGGGGTCTACGAGCAGTACTTC. This chain connects TRBV10-3 to TRBJ2-7; TRBD1 aligns across 7 bases. V lost 6 bases and J lost 3; bases outside the gene matches: 14. Germline CDR1 reads ENHRY; CDR2 reads SYGVKD. The CDR3 spans 16 residues.

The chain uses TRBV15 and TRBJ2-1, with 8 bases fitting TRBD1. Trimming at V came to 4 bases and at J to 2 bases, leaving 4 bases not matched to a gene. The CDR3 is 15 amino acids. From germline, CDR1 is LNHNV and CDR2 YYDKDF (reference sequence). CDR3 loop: CATSKRDRPYNEQFF. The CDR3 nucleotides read TGTGCCACCAGCAAAAGGGACAGGCCCTACAATGAGCAGTTCTTC.

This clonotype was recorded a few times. The CDR3 loop reads CATSRDREAGANVLTF. The CDR3 nucleotides read TGTGCCACCAGCAGAGACAGGGAGGCTGGGGCCAACGTCCTGACTTTC. The genes are TRBV15 and TRBJ2-6, with TRBD2 as a possible D gene (6 bases). The germline V and J ends were trimmed by 0 bases and 2 bases, with 8 bases remaining between them. This CDR3 spans 16 amino acids. Germline V gene data show CDR1 as LNHNV and CDR2 as YYDKDF (reference sequence).

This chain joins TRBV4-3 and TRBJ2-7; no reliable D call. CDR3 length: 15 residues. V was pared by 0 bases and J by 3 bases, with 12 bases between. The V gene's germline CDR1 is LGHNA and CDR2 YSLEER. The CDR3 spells CASSQDWLDGYEQYF. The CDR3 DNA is TGCGCCAGCAGCCAAGATTGGCTCGACGGCTACGAGCAGTACTTC.

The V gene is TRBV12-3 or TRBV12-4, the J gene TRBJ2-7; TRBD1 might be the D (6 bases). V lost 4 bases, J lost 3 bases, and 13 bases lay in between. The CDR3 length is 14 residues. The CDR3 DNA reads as TGTGCCAGCAGTTGGGGGCGAGGCGTCTACGAGCAGTACTTC. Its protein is CASSWGRGVYEQYF.

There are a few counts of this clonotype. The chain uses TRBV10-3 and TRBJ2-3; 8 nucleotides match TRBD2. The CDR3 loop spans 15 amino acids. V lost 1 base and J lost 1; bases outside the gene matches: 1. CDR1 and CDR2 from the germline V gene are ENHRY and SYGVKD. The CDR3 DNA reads TGTGCCATCAGTGAGTTTAGCGGGGGCACAGATACGCAGTATTTT. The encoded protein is CAISEFSGGTDTQYF.

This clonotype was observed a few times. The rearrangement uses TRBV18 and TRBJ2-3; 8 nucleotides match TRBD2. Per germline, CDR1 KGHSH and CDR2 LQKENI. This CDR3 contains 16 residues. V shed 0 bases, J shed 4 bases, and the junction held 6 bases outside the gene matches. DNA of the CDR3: TGTGCCAGCTCACCACCGCTAGCGGGTTCCCCAGATACGCAGTATTTT. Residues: CASSPPLAGSPDTQYF.

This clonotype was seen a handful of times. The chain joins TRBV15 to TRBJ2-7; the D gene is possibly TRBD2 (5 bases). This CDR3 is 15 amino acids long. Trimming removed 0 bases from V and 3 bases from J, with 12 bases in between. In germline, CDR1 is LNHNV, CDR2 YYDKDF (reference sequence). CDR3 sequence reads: CATSRDLDGLYEQYF. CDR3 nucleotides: TGTGCCACCAGCAGAGACCTGGACGGACTCTACGAGCAGTACTTC.